These 4 T cell receptor beta chains were all obtained from the same sample, sequenced in a study of Ad26.COV2.S vaccination and SARS-CoV-2 variants listed by TCRdb under 2021. What this sample's time point label stands for: individuals recovered from natural SARS-CoV-2 infection. Receptor amplification or capture employed the immunoSEQ multiplex PCR assay. Drawn from immuneACCESS, this table holds only the in-frame rearrangements with V and J called that TCRdb kept. Clones are partly lost; checked studies trace under half to an unresolved V gene and leave the rest unexplained. This sample has about 350,000 clones in its table, and around 92% of those were observed once. The biggest ten clones account for 3.9% of the sample. The specimen comprised peripheral blood, sampled after recovery from COVID-19. These receptors originate from a human donor who had recovered from COVID-19.

Worth noting for this clone: The same CDR3 is also encoded by other DNA sequences in this sample. CDR3 DNA: TGTGCCAGCAGTTACGGTGGGGAGCAGTACTTC. This encodes CASSYGGEQYF. The chain is built from TRBV6-5 and TRBJ2-7; D remains ambiguous. This CDR3 comprises 11 residues. CDR1 and CDR2 from the germline V gene are MNHEY and SVGAGI. The ends were cut back, 2 bases at V and 7 bases at J, with 6 bases in the middle.

This clone has just one count. The chain recombines TRBV4-2 with TRBJ2-7; D gene uncertain. CDR1 LGHNA and CDR2 YNFKEQ come from the germline V gene. The CDR3 covers 12 residues. With 1 base removed from V and 5 bases from J, the gap between germline ends came to 6 bases. DNA for the CDR3: TGTGCCAGCAGCCAAGGTAGGGACGAGCAGTACTTC. This gives the protein CASSQGRDEQYF.

This chain uses TRBV15 with TRBJ2-5; D is ambiguous. V gave up 5 bases and J gave up 5 bases, with 21 bases separating them. CDR1 is LNHNV and CDR2 is YYDKDF in the germline V gene (reference sequence). The CDR3 covers 16 residues. The CDR3 loop is CATSPSSGGIGETQYF. In DNA form, the CDR3 reads TGTGCCACCAGCCCCTCCTCCGGTGGAATTGGTGAGACCCAGTACTTC. The variable domain in full, completed from reference TRBV15 and TRBJ2-5, reads DAMVIQNPRYQVTQFGKPVTLSCSQTLNHNVMYWYQQKSSQAPKLLFHYYDKDFNNEADTPDNFQSRRPNTSFCFLDIRSPGLGDTAMYLCATSPSSGGIGETQYFGPGTRLLVL.

The chain combines TRBV27 with TRBJ1-4; D is uncertain. CDR1 and CDR2 from the germline V gene are MNHEY and SMNVEV (reference sequence). Trimming left V 3 bases short and J 5 bases short, with 13 bases between. This CDR3 is built from 15 residues. The CDR3 coding sequence is TGTGCCAGCAGTTTGATGAACAGCATGAATGAAAAACTGTTTTTT. This codes for CASSLMNSMNEKLFF.